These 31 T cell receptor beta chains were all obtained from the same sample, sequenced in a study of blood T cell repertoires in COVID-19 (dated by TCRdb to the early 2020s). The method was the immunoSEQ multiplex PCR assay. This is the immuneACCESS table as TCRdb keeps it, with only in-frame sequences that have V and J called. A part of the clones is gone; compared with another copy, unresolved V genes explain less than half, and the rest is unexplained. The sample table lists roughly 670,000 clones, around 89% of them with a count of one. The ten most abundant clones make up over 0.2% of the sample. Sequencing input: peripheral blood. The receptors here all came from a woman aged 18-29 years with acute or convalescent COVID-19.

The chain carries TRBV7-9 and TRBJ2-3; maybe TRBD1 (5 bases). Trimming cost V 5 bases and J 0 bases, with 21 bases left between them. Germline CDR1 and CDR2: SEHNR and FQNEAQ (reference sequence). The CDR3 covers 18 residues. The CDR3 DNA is TGTGCCAGCAGCCTAAAGGGCGGTGGGGCCTCTAGCACAGATACGCAGTATTTT. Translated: CASSLKGGGASSTDTQYF.

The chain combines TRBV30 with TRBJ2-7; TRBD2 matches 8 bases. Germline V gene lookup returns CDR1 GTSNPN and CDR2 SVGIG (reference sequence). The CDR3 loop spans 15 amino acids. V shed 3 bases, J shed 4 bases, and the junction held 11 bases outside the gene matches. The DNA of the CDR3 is TGTGCCTGGAGCTTCGGGAGCGGGGGACGATACGAGCAGTACTTC. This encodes CAWSFGSGGRYEQYF. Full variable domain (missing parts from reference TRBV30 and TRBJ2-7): SQTIHQWPATLVQPVGSPLSLECTVEGTSNPNLYWYRQAAGRGLQLLFYSVGIGQISSEVPQNLSASRPQDRQFILSSKKLLLSDSGFYLCAWSFGSGGRYEQYFGPGTRLTVT.

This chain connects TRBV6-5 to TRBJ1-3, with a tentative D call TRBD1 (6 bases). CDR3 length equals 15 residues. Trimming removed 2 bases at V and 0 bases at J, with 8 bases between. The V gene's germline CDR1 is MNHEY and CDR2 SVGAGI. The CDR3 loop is CASSYGQSSGNTIYF. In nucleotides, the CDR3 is TGTGCCAGCAGTTACGGACAGAGCTCTGGAAACACCATATATTTT.

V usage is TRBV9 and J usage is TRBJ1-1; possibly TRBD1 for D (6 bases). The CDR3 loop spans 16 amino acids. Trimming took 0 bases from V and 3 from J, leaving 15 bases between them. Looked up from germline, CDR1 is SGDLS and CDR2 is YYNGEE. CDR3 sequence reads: CASSVVQGFRDTEAFF. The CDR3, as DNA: TGTGCCAGCAGCGTAGTACAGGGTTTTAGGGACACTGAAGCTTTCTTT. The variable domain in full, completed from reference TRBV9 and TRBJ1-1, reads DSGVTQTPKHLITATGQRVTLRCSPRSGDLSVYWYQQSLDQGLQFLIQYYNGEERAKGNILERFSAQQFPDLHSELNLSSLELGDSALYFCASSVVQGFRDTEAFFGQGTRLTVV.

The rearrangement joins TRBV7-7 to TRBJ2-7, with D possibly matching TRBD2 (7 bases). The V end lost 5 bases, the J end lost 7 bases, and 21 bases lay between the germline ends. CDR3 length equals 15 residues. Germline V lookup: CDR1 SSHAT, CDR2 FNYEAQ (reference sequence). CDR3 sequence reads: CASSPGWGGLREQYF. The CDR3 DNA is TGTGCCAGCAGCCCCGGGTGGGGGGGCCTGAGGGAGCAGTACTTC.

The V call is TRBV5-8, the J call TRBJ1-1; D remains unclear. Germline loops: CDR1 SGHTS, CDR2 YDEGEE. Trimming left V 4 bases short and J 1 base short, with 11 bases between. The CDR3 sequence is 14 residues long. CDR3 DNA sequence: TGTGCCAGCAGCCCCGAGGTACAGAACACTGAAGCTTTCTTT. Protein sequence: CASSPEVQNTEAFF.

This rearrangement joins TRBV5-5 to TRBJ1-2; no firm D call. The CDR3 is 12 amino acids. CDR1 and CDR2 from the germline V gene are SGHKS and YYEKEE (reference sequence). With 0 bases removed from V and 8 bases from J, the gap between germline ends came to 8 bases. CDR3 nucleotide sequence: TGTGCCAGCAGCTTGGAGTCGAGGGGCTACACCTTC. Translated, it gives CASSLESRGYTF.

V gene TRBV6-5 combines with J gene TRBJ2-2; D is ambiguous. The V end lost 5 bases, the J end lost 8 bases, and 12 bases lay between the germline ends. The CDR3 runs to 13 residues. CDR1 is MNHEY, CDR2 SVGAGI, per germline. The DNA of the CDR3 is TGTGCCAGCAGTCTCCCGGGTGCGGGGGAGCTGTTTTTT. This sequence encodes CASSLPGAGELFF.

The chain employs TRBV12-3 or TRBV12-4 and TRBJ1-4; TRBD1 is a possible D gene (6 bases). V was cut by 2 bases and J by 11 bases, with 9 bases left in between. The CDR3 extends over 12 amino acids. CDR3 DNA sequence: TGTGCCAGCAGTTTAAAGACAGGCAAACTGTTTTTT. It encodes CASSLKTGKLFF.

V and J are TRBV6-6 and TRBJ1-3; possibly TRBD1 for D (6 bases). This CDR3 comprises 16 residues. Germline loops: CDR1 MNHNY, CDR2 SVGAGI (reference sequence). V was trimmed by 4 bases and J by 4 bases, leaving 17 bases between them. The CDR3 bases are TGTGCCAGCAGTTTACCAGGGACAATAGGAGGAAACACCATATATTTT. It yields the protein CASSLPGTIGGNTIYF.

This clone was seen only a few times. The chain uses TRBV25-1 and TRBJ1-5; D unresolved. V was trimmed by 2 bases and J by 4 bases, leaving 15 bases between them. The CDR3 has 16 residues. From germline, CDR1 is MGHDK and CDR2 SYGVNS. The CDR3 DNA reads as TGTGCCAGCAGTGAAGGTTCCGGGAGCCCTAATCAGCCCCAGCATTTT. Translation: CASSEGSGSPNQPQHF.

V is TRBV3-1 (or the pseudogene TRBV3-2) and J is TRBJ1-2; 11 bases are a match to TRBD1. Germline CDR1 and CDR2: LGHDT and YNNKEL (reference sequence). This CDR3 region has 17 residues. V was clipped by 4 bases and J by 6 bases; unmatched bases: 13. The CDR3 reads CASSPRDRGGPRDGYTF. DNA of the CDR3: TGTGCCAGCAGCCCCCGGGACAGGGGGGGCCCTCGCGATGGCTACACCTTC.

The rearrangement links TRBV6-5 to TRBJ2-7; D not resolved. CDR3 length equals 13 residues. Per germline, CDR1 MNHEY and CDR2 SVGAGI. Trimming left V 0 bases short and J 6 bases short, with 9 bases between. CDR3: CASSYSEAGEQYF. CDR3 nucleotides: TGTGCCAGCAGTTACTCCGAGGCCGGCGAGCAGTACTTC.

The CDR3 sequence: CASSSPTQGLNYGYTF. The CDR3 DNA reads TGTGCCAGCAGCTCTCCAACTCAGGGGCTAAACTATGGCTACACCTTC. V is TRBV7-8 and J is TRBJ1-2; D may be TRBD1 (6 bases). The CDR3 contains 16 residues. The germline V gene has CDR1 SGHVS and CDR2 FQNEAQ. V was pared by 4 bases and J by 2 bases, with 17 bases between.

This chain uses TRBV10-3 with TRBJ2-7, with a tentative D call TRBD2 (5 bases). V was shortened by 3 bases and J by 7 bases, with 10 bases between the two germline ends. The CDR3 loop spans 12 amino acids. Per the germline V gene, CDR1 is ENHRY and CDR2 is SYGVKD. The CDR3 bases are TGTGCCATCAGTGATGTCTCGGGGGAGCAGTACTTC. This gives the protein CAISDVSGEQYF.

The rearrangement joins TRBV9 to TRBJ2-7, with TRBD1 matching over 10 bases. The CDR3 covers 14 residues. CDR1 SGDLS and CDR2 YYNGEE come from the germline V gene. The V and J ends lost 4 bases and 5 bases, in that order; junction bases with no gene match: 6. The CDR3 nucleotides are TGTGCCAGCAGCTTAGGGGACAGGGGTAACGAGCAGTACTTC. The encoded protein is CASSLGDRGNEQYF.

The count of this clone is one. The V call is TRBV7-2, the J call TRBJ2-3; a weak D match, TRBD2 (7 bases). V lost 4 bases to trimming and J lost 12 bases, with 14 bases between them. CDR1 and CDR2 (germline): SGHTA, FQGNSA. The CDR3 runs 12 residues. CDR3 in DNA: TGTGCCAGCAGCTCGCCGGGGGGCAGTCAGTATTTT. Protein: CASSSPGGSQYF.

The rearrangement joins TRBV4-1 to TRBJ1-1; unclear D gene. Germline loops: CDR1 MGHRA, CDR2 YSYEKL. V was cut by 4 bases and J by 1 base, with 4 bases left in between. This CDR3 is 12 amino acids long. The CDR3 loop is CASSPGNTEAFF. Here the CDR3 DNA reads TGCGCCAGCAGCCCAGGGAACACTGAAGCTTTCTTT.

The CDR3 sequence is CSVWGVLDYGYTF. CDR3 in DNA: TGCAGCGTTTGGGGGGTATTGGACTATGGCTACACCTTC. The V gene is TRBV29-1, the J gene TRBJ1-2; D is possibly TRBD1 (5 bases). Germline-derived CDR1 and CDR2 are SQVTM and ANQGSEA. V lost 5 bases and J 3 bases, leaving 13 bases between the germline ends. This CDR3 comprises 13 residues.

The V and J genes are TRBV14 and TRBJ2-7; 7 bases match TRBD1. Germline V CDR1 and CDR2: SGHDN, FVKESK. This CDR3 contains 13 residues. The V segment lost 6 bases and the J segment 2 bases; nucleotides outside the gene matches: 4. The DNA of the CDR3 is TGTGCCAGCAGGCGGACAGGCGCCTACGAGCAGTACTTC. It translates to CASRRTGAYEQYF.

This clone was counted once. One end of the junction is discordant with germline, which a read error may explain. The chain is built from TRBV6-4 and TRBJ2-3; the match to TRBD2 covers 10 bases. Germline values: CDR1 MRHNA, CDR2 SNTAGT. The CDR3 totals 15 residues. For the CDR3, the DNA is TGTGCCTGCAGTGAGAGCGGGGGGGAGTGGGATACGCAGTATTTT. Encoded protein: CACSESGGEWDTQYF.

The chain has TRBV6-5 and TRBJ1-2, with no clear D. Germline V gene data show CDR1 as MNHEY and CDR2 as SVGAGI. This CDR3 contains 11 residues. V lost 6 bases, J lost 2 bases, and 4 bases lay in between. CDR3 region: CASSENYGYTF. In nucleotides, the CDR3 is TGTGCCAGCAGCGAGAACTATGGCTACACCTTC.

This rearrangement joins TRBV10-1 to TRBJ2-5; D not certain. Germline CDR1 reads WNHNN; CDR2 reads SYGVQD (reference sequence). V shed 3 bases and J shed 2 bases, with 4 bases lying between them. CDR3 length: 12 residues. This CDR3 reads CASSDYQETQYF. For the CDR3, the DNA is TGCGCCAGCAGTGATTATCAAGAGACCCAGTACTTC.

The CDR3 is CASSYQGIMNTEAFF. As DNA, the CDR3 is TGTGCCAGCAGTTATCAGGGGATAATGAACACTGAAGCTTTCTTT. The V gene is TRBV6-5, the J gene TRBJ1-1; TRBD1 might be the D (6 bases). CDR1 and CDR2 from the germline V gene are MNHEY and SVGAGI. The germline V and J ends were trimmed by 3 bases and 0 bases, with 11 bases remaining between them. The CDR3 length is 15 residues.

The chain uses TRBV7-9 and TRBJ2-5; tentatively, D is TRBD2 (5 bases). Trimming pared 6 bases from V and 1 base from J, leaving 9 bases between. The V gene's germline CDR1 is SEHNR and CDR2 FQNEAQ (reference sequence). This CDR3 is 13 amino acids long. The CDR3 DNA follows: TGTGCCAGCAGTGAGGGATTCCAAGAGACCCAGTACTTC. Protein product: CASSEGFQETQYF.

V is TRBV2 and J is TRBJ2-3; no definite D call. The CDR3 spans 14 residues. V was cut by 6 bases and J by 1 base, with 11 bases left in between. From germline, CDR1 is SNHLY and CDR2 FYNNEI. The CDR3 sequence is CASSPPRGTDTQYF. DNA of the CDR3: TGTGCCAGCAGCCCCCCCCGGGGCACAGATACGCAGTATTTT.

CDR3 sequence reads: CASSLVEGREAFF. The CDR3 nucleotides read TGTGCCAGCAGCTTAGTTGAAGGGAGAGAAGCTTTCTTT. The J gene is TRBJ1-1, the V gene TRBV7-8; D is unresolved. The germline CDR1 and CDR2 sequences are SGHVS and FQNEAQ. Trimming cost V 1 base and J 8 bases, with 11 bases left between them. This CDR3 spans 13 amino acids.

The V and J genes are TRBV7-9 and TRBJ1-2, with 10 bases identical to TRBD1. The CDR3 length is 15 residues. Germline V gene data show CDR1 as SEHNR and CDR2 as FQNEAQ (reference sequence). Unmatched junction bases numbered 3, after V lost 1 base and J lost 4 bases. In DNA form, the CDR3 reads TGTGCCAGCAGCTTAGACGGGACAGGGGTCTATGGCTACACCTTC. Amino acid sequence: CASSLDGTGVYGYTF.

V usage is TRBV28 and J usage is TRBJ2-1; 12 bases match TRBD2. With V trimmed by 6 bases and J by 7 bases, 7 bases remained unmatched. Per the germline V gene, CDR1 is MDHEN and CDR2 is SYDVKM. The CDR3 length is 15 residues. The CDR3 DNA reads TGTGCCAGCAGCCTCGGACTAGCGGGGAGGAATGAGCAGTTCTTC. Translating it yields CASSLGLAGRNEQFF.

The DNA of the CDR3 is TGTGCCACCAGACCGGACAGGTGGTCCGCTGAAGCTTTCTTT. Its translation is CATRPDRWSAEAFF. V gene TRBV15 combines with J gene TRBJ1-1, with 7 bases matching TRBD1. This CDR3 spans 14 amino acids. Germline-derived CDR1 and CDR2 are LNHNV and YYDKDF (reference sequence). The trim removed 6 bases at V and 6 bases at J, leaving 10 bases unmatched.

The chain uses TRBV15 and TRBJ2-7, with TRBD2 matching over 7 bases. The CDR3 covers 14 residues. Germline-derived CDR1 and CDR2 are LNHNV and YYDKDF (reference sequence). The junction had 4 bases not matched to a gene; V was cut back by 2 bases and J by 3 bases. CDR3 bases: TGTGCCACCAGCAGAATAGCGGGTGTCTACGAGCAGTACTTC. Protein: CATSRIAGVYEQYF.